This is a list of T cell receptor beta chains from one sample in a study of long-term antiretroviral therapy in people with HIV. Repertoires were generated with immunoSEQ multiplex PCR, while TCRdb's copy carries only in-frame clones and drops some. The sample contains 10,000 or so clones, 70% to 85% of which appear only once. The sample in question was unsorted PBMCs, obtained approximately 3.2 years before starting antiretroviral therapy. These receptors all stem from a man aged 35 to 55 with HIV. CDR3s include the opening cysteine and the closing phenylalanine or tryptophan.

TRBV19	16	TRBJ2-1	CASSSLAGASYNEQFF
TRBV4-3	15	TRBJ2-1	CASSQASGSYNEQFF
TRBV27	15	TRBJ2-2	CASVSGNPNTGELFF
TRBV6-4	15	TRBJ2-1	CASSDSTSGSNEQFF
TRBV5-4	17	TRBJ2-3	CASSLTMGQGATDTQYF
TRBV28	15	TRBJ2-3	CASSHEDSSTDTQYF
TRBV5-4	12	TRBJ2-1	CASSLGSNEQFF
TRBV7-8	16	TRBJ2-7	CASRAEPGQGSYEQYF
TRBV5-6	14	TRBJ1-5	CASSLGSGEQPQHF
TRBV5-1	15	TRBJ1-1	CASSLTGTENTEAFF
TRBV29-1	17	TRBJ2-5	CSVEAGRGRLYQETQYF
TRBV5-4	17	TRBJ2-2	CASSDLQGAVRTGELFF
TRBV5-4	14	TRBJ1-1	CASSLFGGNTEAFF
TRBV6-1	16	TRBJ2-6	CASSDRGRSGANVLTF
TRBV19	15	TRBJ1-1	CASSHQGPLNTEAFF
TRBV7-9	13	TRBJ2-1	CASSLGSKNEQFF
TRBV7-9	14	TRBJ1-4	CASSAVSANEKLFF
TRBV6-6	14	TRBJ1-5	CASSSRQTYQPQHF
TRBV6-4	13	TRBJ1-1	CASSDMGGTEAFF
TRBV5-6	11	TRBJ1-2	CASSLMGVSFF
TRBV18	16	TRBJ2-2	CASSPQTGVSTGELFF
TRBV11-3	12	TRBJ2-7	CASTQRDSRTYF
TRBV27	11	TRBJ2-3	CASRRTDTQYF
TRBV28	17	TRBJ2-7	CASSLSGQLIFSYEQYF
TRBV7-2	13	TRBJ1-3	CASSSSSGNTIYF
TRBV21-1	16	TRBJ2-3	CASSKGGVLGTDTQYF
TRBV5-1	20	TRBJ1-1	CASSLLARREAGGEGTEAFF
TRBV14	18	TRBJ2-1	CASSHRTSGYSSYNEQFF
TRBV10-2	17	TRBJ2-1	CASSALTGTRKYNEQFF
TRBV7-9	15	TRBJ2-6	CASSPLDGQTNVLTF
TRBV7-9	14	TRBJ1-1	CASSLAGGHTEAFF
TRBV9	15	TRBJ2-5	CASSVASGRSETQYF
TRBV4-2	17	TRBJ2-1	CASSQELGDRAYNEQFF
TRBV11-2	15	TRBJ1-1	CASSKGAATNTEAFF
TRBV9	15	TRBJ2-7	CASSFGTSGRYEQYF
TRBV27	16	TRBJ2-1	CASSSRGLAGGDEQFF
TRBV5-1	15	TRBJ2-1	CASSLAVAGGNEQFF
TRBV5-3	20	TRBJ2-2	CARSLECWTSRSRSPGELFF
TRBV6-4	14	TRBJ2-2	CASSEATDGGELFF
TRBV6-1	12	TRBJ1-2	CASSTGIGGYTF
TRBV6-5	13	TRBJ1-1	CASSYGPNTEAFF
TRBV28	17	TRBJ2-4	CASSSLRGPESKNIQYF
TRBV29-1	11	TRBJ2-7	CSGTNRDEQYF
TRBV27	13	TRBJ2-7	CASREGARYEQYF
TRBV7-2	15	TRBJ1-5	CASSLGYRSNQPQHF
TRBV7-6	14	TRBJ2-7	CASSQGQGAKEQYF
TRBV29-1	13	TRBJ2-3	CSSIAGAPDTQYF
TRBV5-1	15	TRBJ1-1	CASSLSQGVYTEAFF
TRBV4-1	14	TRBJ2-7	CASSQGQGAVEQYF
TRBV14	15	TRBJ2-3	CASSLEGRRTDTQYF
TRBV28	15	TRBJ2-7	CASRGGLAGTYEQYF